This T cell receptor beta chain was found in a study of blood T cells in healthy people across ages. Study-level points and caveats: Greater diversity and more naive CD4+ cells were seen in long-lived donors than in aged donors.

For every donor, a draw yielded 8.5 to 10 milliliters of peripheral blood. Trimming cost V 0 bases and J 9 bases; bases outside gene matches: 8. Germline V lookup: CDR1 DFQATT, CDR2 SNEGSKA (reference sequence). The CDR3 consists of 15 residues. A sample-barcoded 5' primer and a J-beta primer mix were used in a second PCR of about 6 to 11 cycles. TCRdb analysed the 5' RACE reads with MiXCR anew, one entry per CDR3 protein. There are about 1.1 million distinct CDR3 sequences in the sample; more than 30% occur only once, and 13% lies in the top ten. Points on this clonotype: Antigen unknown.

The material sequenced was blood. The V gene is TRBV20-1, the J gene TRBJ2-1; TRBD2 matches 10 bases. The sequence was collected from a man between 18 and 35 years old in good health. The CDR3 DNA reads as TGCAGTGCTAGAGATCGGAGCGGGGGGGCCCTTGAGCAGTTCTTC. The encoded protein is CSARDRSGGALEQFF.